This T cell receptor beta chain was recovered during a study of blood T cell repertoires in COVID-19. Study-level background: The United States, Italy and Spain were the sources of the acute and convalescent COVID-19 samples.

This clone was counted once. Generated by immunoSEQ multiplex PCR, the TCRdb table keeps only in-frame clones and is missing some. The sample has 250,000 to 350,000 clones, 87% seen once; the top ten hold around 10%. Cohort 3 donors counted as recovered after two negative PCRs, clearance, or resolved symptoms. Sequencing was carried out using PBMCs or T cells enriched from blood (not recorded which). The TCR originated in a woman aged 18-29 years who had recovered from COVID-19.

This CDR3 reads CASSQETSGVQYF. The CDR3 DNA sequence: TGTGCCAGCAGCCAAGAAACTAGCGGGGTACAGTACTTC. The genes are TRBV4-2 and TRBJ2-5; 10 bases are a match to TRBD2. This CDR3 is 13 amino acids long. Trimming took 0 bases from V and 11 from J; bases not matched to a gene: 3. In germline, CDR1 is LGHNA, CDR2 YNFKEQ.